These 21 T cell receptor beta chains originate from one sample sequenced in a study of breast tumors, draining lymph nodes, adjacent tissues listed by TCRdb under 2016. Lymph node samples came from the axillary draining lymph nodes of breast cancer patients. The library was generated by multiplex PCR. Data came from an Illumina HiSeq 2000. The public reads were run again by TCRdb, first through fastp at Q25 and then through MiXCR, and only productive beta chains were kept. Under each unique CDR3 protein, matching rows form one entry showing the most common genes and DNA. The sample has over 150,000 distinct CDR3 sequences on record, roughly 30% of them singletons. The ten largest clones represent 4% to 5.5% of the sample. Material for sequencing was axillary lymph node tissue. The receptors stem from a female donor with breast cancer. Some clones in this sample may be carry-over from other donors' samples.

This rearrangement joins TRBV10-1 to TRBJ2-2; D unresolved. CDR1 is WNHNN and CDR2 is SYGVQD in the germline V gene (reference sequence). The V and J ends lost 0 bases and 6 bases respectively, with 2 bases between them. The CDR3 loop spans 12 amino acids. CDR3 sequence reads: CASSESPGELFF. CDR3 DNA: TGCGCCAGCAGTGAGTCGCCCGGGGAGCTGTTTTTT.

This clonotype was detected ten times or more. The rearrangement uses TRBV13 and TRBJ2-1; D is uncertain. Germline CDR1 reads PRHDT; CDR2 reads FYEKMQ (reference sequence). Trimming removed 5 bases from V and 3 bases from J, with 8 bases in between. The CDR3 sequence is 13 residues long. The CDR3 protein is CASSMINYNEQFF. The CDR3 region has the DNA TGTGCCAGCAGCATGATAAACTACAATGAGCAGTTCTTC.

The chain links TRBV5-8 to TRBJ1-1; no reliable D call. The ends were cut back, 3 bases at V and 1 base at J, with 13 bases in the middle. CDR1 SGHTS and CDR2 YDEGEE come from the germline V gene. The CDR3 consists of 15 residues. This chain's CDR3 is CASSYQWRKNTEAFF. The CDR3 coding sequence is TGTGCCAGCAGCTACCAGTGGCGGAAGAACACTGAAGCTTTCTTT. Complete variable domain (other parts from reference TRBV5-8 and TRBJ1-1): EAGVTQSPTHLIKTRGQQATLRCSPISGHTSVYWYQQALGLGLQFLLWYDEGEERNRGNFPPRFSGRQFPNYSSELNVNALELEDSALYLCASSYQWRKNTEAFFGQGTRLTVV.

The J gene is TRBJ2-3, the V gene TRBV11-3; 10 nucleotides line up with TRBD1. The germline CDR1 and CDR2 sequences are SGHNT and YENEEA. V lost 3 bases and J lost 8; bases outside the gene matches: 5. This CDR3 spans 14 amino acids. CDR3 sequence reads: CASSLGQGRFTQYF. CDR3 DNA sequence: TGTGCCAGCAGCTTGGGACAGGGGCGATTTACGCAGTATTTT. The whole variable domain, filled in from reference TRBV11-3 and TRBJ2-3, reads EAGVVQSPRYKIIEKKQPVAFWCNPISGHNTLYWYLQNLGQGPELLIRYENEEAVDDSQLPKDRFSAERLKGVDSTLKIQPAELGDSAVYLCASSLGQGRFTQYFGPGTRLTVL.

This clonotype was found once. The rearrangement links TRBV2 to TRBJ1-2; no reliable D call. V was shortened by 6 bases and J by 6 bases, with 14 bases between the two germline ends. The germline CDR1 and CDR2 sequences are SNHLY and FYNNEI. The CDR3 runs 13 residues. CDR3 sequence: CASSMHLLDGYTF. CDR3 bases: TGTGCCAGCAGCATGCACCTCCTGGATGGCTACACCTTC.

Ten or more counts support this clonotype. The chain employs TRBV24-1 and TRBJ2-1, with 7 bases aligning to TRBD1. This CDR3 is 14 amino acids long. With V trimmed by 3 bases and J by 8 bases, 6 bases remained unmatched. Germline V lookup: CDR1 KGHDR, CDR2 SFDVKD. The CDR3, as DNA: TGTGCCACCAGTGATCCGGACAGGCGGGATGAGCAGTTCTTC. It translates to CATSDPDRRDEQFF.

The rearrangement uses TRBV9 and TRBJ2-7; TRBD2 matches at 9 bases. Germline V CDR1 and CDR2: SGDLS, YYNGEE. The junction had 11 bases not matched to a gene; V was cut back by 6 bases and J by 10 bases. CDR3 size: 13 residues. For the CDR3, the DNA is TGTGCCAGCAATCCTAGCGGGACGGGCCATCAGTACTTC. It is translated as CASNPSGTGHQYF.

The table lists this clonotype with a few counts. The CDR3 here is CASSAVAGGPDTQYF. CDR3 sequence (DNA): TGTGCCAGCAGTGCTGTAGCGGGAGGGCCAGATACGCAGTATTTT. The V call is TRBV28, the J call TRBJ2-3; 11 bases line up with TRBD2. The CDR3 loop spans 15 amino acids. Trimming took 5 bases from V and 4 from J; bases not matched to a gene: 5. The germline CDR1 and CDR2 sequences are MDHEN and SYDVKM. The full variable domain, in which reference TRBV28 and TRBJ2-3 provide the parts outside the CDR3, is DVKVTQSSRYLVKRTGEKVFLECVQDMDHENMFWYRQDPGLGLRLIYFSYDVKMKEKGDIPEGYSVSREKKERFSLILESASTNQTSMYLCASSAVAGGPDTQYFGPGTRLTVL.

The chain links TRBV7-2 to TRBJ2-2; D may be TRBD1 or TRBD2 (6 bases each). This CDR3 has 15 amino acids. The germline V and J ends were trimmed by 6 bases and 6 bases, with 17 bases remaining between them. Germline-derived CDR1 and CDR2 are SGHTA and FQGNSA. CDR3 nucleotides: TGTGCCAGCAGGACCGGGGGCGGAAGGGCCGGGGAGCTGTTTTTT. It specifies CASRTGGGRAGELFF.

This clonotype has a single count. V usage is TRBV25-1 and J usage is TRBJ1-2; D not resolved. V lost 5 bases to trimming and J lost 4 bases, with 5 bases between them. CDR3 length equals 11 residues. The germline V gene has CDR1 MGHDK and CDR2 SYGVNS. Written as DNA, the CDR3 is TGTGCCAGCAGTCATATCTATGGCTACACCTTC. It is translated as CASSHIYGYTF.

For the CDR3, the DNA is TGTGCCAGCAGTTTTGGACAGGGGGCTGGAGAGACCCAGTACTTC. Amino acids: CASSFGQGAGETQYF. The chain has TRBV12-3 or TRBV12-4 and TRBJ2-5; TRBD1 matches 11 bases. V lost 3 bases to trimming and J lost 4 bases; unmatched junction nucleotides: 4. The CDR3 runs to 15 residues.

This chain connects TRBV12-3 or TRBV12-4 to TRBJ1-6, with 8 bases fitting TRBD1. V gave up 6 bases and J gave up 10 bases; unmatched junction bases: 8. The CDR3 runs to 14 residues. CDR3 sequence: CASSLTGDRSPLHF. The CDR3 DNA sequence: TGTGCCAGCAGCCTGACAGGGGATCGCTCACCCCTCCACTTT.

This clonotype was detected once. V is TRBV12-3 or TRBV12-4 and J is TRBJ1-2; D possibly corresponds to TRBD1 (6 bases). The V gene lost 5 bases and the J gene lost 4 bases, with 14 bases spanning the gap. The CDR3 has 14 amino acids. The DNA for the CDR3 is TGTGCCAGCAGTAAAACAGGGTTTGGCTATGGCTACACCTTC. Its protein is CASSKTGFGYGYTF.

This sequence joins TRBV19 and TRBJ2-3; D remains unclear. This CDR3 comprises 10 residues. Looked up from germline, CDR1 is LNHDA and CDR2 is SQIVND (reference sequence). CDR3 sequence reads: CGGITDTQYF. CDR3 nucleotides: TGTGGGGGAATCACAGATACGCAGTATTTT.

With respect to this clonotype: At one of its ends the junction is not consistent with the germline gene, which may arise from a read error. CDR3 DNA: TGCAGCGTCCAAAAGGGCAGGAGGGCCGTACACGAGCAGTGCTTC. As protein: CSVQKGRRAVHEQCF. The chain employs TRBV29-1 and TRBJ2-7; weak D call: TRBD2 (6 bases). The CDR3 has 15 amino acids. Germline-derived CDR1 and CDR2 are SQVTM and ANQGSEA.

This clonotype was detected a few times. J is TRBJ1-2 and V is TRBV7-2; D perhaps matches TRBD1 (5 bases). V lost 5 bases and J lost 5, with 18 bases in between. In germline, CDR1 is SGHTA, CDR2 FQGNSA. The CDR3 spans 15 residues. DNA of the CDR3: TGTGCCAGCAGCGCCGGGGGAGACCTCAAATATGGCTACACCTTC. Residues: CASSAGGDLKYGYTF.

This clonotype appeared many times. This chain uses TRBV7-9 with TRBJ2-7, with 7 bases identical to TRBD1. The length of the CDR3 is 14 residues. Trimming took 5 bases from V and 2 from J; bases not matched to a gene: 6. The germline gives CDR1 SEHNR, CDR2 FQNEAQ (reference sequence). The CDR3 nucleotides are TGTGCCAGCAGCCAGACAGGGCTCACCTACGAGCAGTACTTC. Translation gives CASSQTGLTYEQYF.

Notes on this clonotype: A read error may be the cause here, since a much bigger clone is one base away. The rearrangement uses TRBV12-3 or TRBV12-4 and TRBJ1-5; TRBD1 is a possible D gene (6 bases). V lost 5 bases and J lost 6, with 14 bases in between. The CDR3 loop spans 14 amino acids. CDR3 sequence (DNA): TGTGCCAGCAGTCACACCCAGGGGTTTCAGCCCCAGCATTTT. Translated: CASSHTQGFQPQHF.

This clonotype was picked up many times. This chain links TRBV20-1 with TRBJ2-1, with TRBD1 identical over 10 bases. Looked up from germline, CDR1 is DFQATT and CDR2 is SNEGSKA (reference sequence). This CDR3 comprises 14 residues. V trimming: 6 bases; J trimming: 12 bases; junction bases outside the gene matches: 14. CDR3 in DNA: TGCAGTGCCAGGTCCGGGACAGGGGTAAAGGCGCAGTTCTTC. Protein: CSARSGTGVKAQFF.

This clonotype was seen repeatedly, ten times or more. The chain combines TRBV4-1 with TRBJ1-5; D gene uncertain. V lost 4 bases and J lost 0, with 7 bases in between. The germline V gene encodes CDR1 MGHRA and CDR2 YSYEKL. The CDR3 runs 14 residues. CDR3 region: CASSPFYSNQPQHF. In DNA form, the CDR3 reads TGCGCCAGCAGCCCCTTCTATAGCAATCAGCCCCAGCATTTT.

The chain recombines TRBV3-1 with TRBJ2-1; D might be TRBD2 (7 bases). Trimming left V 3 bases short and J 8 bases short, with 20 bases between. This CDR3 spans 16 amino acids. Looked up from germline, CDR1 is LGHDT and CDR2 is YNNKEL (reference sequence). The CDR3 here is CASSHNEGGRKDEQFF. CDR3 sequence (DNA): TGTGCCAGCAGCCATAACGAGGGGGGGAGGAAGGATGAGCAGTTCTTC.